These 27 T cell receptor beta chains originate from one sample sequenced in a study of Ad26.COV2.S vaccination and SARS-CoV-2 variants. Using immunoSEQ multiplex PCR, the repertoire was profiled, and TCRdb retains in-frame clones only, with some absent. The table records 300,000 to 400,000 clones, roughly 84% of them present only once. Stated treatment: around 19 received Ad26.COV2.S at low or high dose, single or two shots; 5 received placebo; per-sample allocation not given. Specimen acquisition occurred on day 63 following the initial vaccine or placebo injection. This material consisted of peripheral blood, taken in a trial of Ad26.COV2.S vaccine versus placebo. The receptors come from a person aged 18 to 65 who received the Ad26.COV2.S COVID-19 vaccine or a placebo.

V is TRBV4-3 and J is TRBJ1-2; 7 positions match TRBD1. J lost 4 bases, V lost 1 base, and 6 bases had no gene match. Germline V CDR1 and CDR2: LGHNA, YSLEER. The CDR3 has 15 amino acids. CDR3 protein: CASSQGDSAVYGYTF. The CDR3 DNA follows: TGCGCCAGCAGCCAAGGGGACAGTGCCGTCTATGGCTACACCTTC.

V usage is TRBV6-2 or TRBV6-3 and J usage is TRBJ2-3; D not resolved. The CDR3 loop spans 15 amino acids. Per germline, CDR1 MNHEY and CDR2 SVGEGT. The V end lost 2 bases, the J end lost 0 bases, and 9 bases lay between the germline ends. As DNA, the CDR3 is TGTGCCAGCAGTTACACGGAGACTAGCACAGATACGCAGTATTTT. As protein: CASSYTETSTDTQYF.

V and J are TRBV30 and TRBJ2-7; D is undetermined. Germline values: CDR1 GTSNPN, CDR2 SVGIG (reference sequence). The CDR3 has 13 amino acids. Trimming stripped 6 bases from V and 0 bases from J, with 12 bases between. The CDR3 protein is CACDQVISYEQYF. CDR3 nucleotide sequence: TGTGCCTGCGACCAGGTAATCTCCTACGAGCAGTACTTC.

The V gene is TRBV30, the J gene TRBJ2-1; D might be TRBD2 (7 bases). V lost 3 bases, J lost 4 bases, and 16 bases lay in between. The germline gives CDR1 GTSNPN, CDR2 SVGIG (reference sequence). The CDR3 contains 15 residues. CDR3: CAWSNGGAHYNEQFF. The CDR3 bases are TGTGCCTGGAGCAATGGGGGGGCCCATTACAATGAGCAGTTCTTC.

This clone was seen a few times. The rearrangement links TRBV18 to TRBJ1-6, with TRBD1 identical over 8 bases. Germline trimming cut 3 bases from V and 7 bases from J; bases unmatched to any gene: 5. The CDR3 loop spans 15 amino acids. CDR1 KGHSH and CDR2 LQKENI come from the germline V gene. DNA for the CDR3: TGTGCCAGCTCACCTGGACAGGGCCTCAATTCACCCCTCCACTTT. Its translation: CASSPGQGLNSPLHF.

Only one count was recorded for this clone. The chain carries TRBV18 and TRBJ1-1; TRBD1 matches 8 bases. The V segment lost 4 bases and the J segment 8 bases; nucleotides outside the gene matches: 9. The germline V gene has CDR1 KGHSH and CDR2 LQKENI. The CDR3 length is 14 residues. CDR3 sequence reads: CASSLAGTGIEAFF. In DNA, the CDR3 is TGTGCCAGCTCACTCGCCGGGACAGGAATAGAAGCTTTCTTT.

This sequence joins TRBV9 and TRBJ2-7, with 8 bases fitting TRBD1. This CDR3 is built from 15 residues. Germline CDR1 is SGDLS and CDR2 is YYNGEE. The J segment lost 2 bases and the V segment lost 4 bases, leaving 8 bases of the junction unmatched. The CDR3 DNA reads as TGTGCCAGCAGCAACGGACAGGGCCAAACCTACGAGCAGTACTTC. Translation gives CASSNGQGQTYEQYF.

This clone was counted between two and nine times. The J gene is TRBJ1-4, the V gene TRBV6-5; D unresolved. The ends were cut back, 0 bases at V and 8 bases at J, with 16 bases in the middle. The CDR3 is 16 residues long. The germline gives CDR1 MNHEY, CDR2 SVGAGI. The CDR3 here is CASSYSTGRAREKLFF. In DNA, the CDR3 is TGTGCCAGCAGTTACTCGACGGGGAGGGCCCGCGAAAAACTGTTTTTT.

The J gene is TRBJ1-3, the V gene TRBV20-1; D call uncertain. V shed 7 bases and J shed 3 bases, with 7 bases lying between them. This CDR3 has 11 residues. Germline-derived CDR1 and CDR2 are DFQATT and SNEGSKA (reference sequence). CDR3 in DNA: TGCAGTGGGAGGCTTGGAAACACCATATATTTT. It translates to CSGRLGNTIYF.

The chain links TRBV5-8 to TRBJ2-3; 9 bases align to TRBD2. Per germline, CDR1 SGHTS and CDR2 YDEGEE. The CDR3 spans 18 residues. V shed 0 bases, J shed 1 base, and the junction held 9 bases outside the gene matches. CDR3 residues: CASSLAVAGAQGTDTQYF. DNA for the CDR3: TGTGCCAGCAGCTTGGCAGTAGCGGGGGCCCAAGGCACAGATACGCAGTATTTT.

V usage is TRBV9 and J usage is TRBJ1-6; D unclear. The V end lost 4 bases, the J end lost 8 bases, and 10 bases lay between the germline ends. This CDR3 has 13 residues. Germline V gene data show CDR1 as SGDLS and CDR2 as YYNGEE. CDR3 protein: CASSPMGDSPLHF. In DNA form, the CDR3 reads TGTGCCAGCAGCCCTATGGGTGATTCACCCCTCCACTTT.

The CDR3 region has the DNA TGCGCCAGCAGCCACCATGCGGGGGGACGGTACCAAGAGACCCAGTACTTC. This codes for CASSHHAGGRYQETQYF. The V call is TRBV4-1, the J call TRBJ2-5; 8 bases align to TRBD2. With V trimmed by 3 bases and J by 0 bases, 9 bases remained unmatched. This CDR3 comprises 17 residues. From germline, CDR1 is MGHRA and CDR2 YSYEKL.

The chain has TRBV11-1 and TRBJ2-3; TRBD2 aligns across 7 bases. Trimming took 1 base from V and 2 from J; bases not matched to a gene: 3. The CDR3 sequence is 15 residues long. Germline V gene lookup returns CDR1 SGHAT and CDR2 FQDESV (reference sequence). This CDR3 is CASSLGLADTDTQYF. CDR3 coding DNA: TGTGCCAGCAGCTTAGGACTAGCTGACACAGATACGCAGTATTTT.

In regard to this clone: Mismatch with germline at one junction end may stem from a read error. The V gene is TRBV24-1, the J gene TRBJ1-2; D might be TRBD1 (5 bases). The CDR3 spans 12 residues. Germline CDR1 is KGHDR and CDR2 is SFDVKD. Here the CDR3 DNA reads TGTGCCACCAGTGATCGTGGACACTCTTACCTCTTC. Encoded protein: CATSDRGHSYLF.

The V call is TRBV19, the J call TRBJ1-3; TRBD1 is a possible D gene (5 bases). The CDR3 totals 15 residues. The V end was cut by 6 bases, the J end by 0 bases, with 12 bases between. The germline CDR1 and CDR2 sequences are LNHDA and SQIVND (reference sequence). CDR3 nucleotide sequence: TGTGCCAGTAGCATGACAGCGAGCTCTGGAAACACCATATATTTT. This encodes CASSMTASSGNTIYF.

The chain links TRBV2 to TRBJ1-1, with TRBD1 as a possible D gene (5 bases). The V end lost 7 bases, the J end lost 5 bases, and 20 bases lay between the germline ends. The CDR3 extends over 15 amino acids. In germline, CDR1 is SNHLY, CDR2 FYNNEI. The CDR3 DNA is TGTGCCAGCACCCCGGGACCCCGGATATGGACTGAAGCTTTCTTT. This gives the protein CASTPGPRIWTEAFF.

The chain is built from TRBV6-5 and TRBJ1-4; weak D call: TRBD1 (5 bases). This CDR3 is built from 15 residues. CDR1 MNHEY and CDR2 SVGAGI come from the germline V gene. V shed 0 bases and J shed 5 bases, with 10 bases lying between them. The CDR3 region has the DNA TGTGCCAGCAGTTACTCCGGGACCCGAAATGAAAAACTGTTTTTT. Translation gives CASSYSGTRNEKLFF.

The V and J genes are TRBV4-1 and TRBJ2-3; the D is unclear. The CDR3 spans 16 residues. V shed 2 bases and J shed 2 bases, with 14 bases lying between them. The germline V gene encodes CDR1 MGHRA and CDR2 YSYEKL. The CDR3: CASSQPSAPSTDTQYF. The CDR3 DNA reads as TGCGCCAGCAGCCAACCGTCAGCCCCGTCCACAGATACGCAGTATTTT.

V gene TRBV18 combines with J gene TRBJ2-2, with 8 bases aligning to TRBD1. The V and J ends lost 1 base and 0 bases, in that order; junction bases with no gene match: 7. CDR1 KGHSH and CDR2 LQKENI come from the germline V gene. The CDR3 spans 18 residues. The CDR3 reads CASSPRPGQATNTGELFF. CDR3 bases: TGTGCCAGCTCACCACGGCCGGGACAGGCCACGAACACCGGGGAGCTGTTTTTT.

The V gene is TRBV25-1, the J gene TRBJ1-2; 7 nucleotides line up with TRBD1. The germline CDR1 and CDR2 sequences are MGHDK and SYGVNS. V dropped 8 bases and J dropped 3; count of bases not matched to a gene: 6. This CDR3 is 13 amino acids long. In nucleotides, the CDR3 is TGTGCCAGCTGGGACAGCTATTACTATGGCTACACCTTC. Protein product: CASWDSYYYGYTF.

This rearrangement joins TRBV15 to TRBJ1-4, with 8 positions matching TRBD1. Trimming cost V 3 bases and J 4 bases; bases outside gene matches: 4. CDR3 length: 15 amino acids. Germline V gene data show CDR1 as LNHNV and CDR2 as YYDKDF (reference sequence). CDR3 sequence (DNA): TGTGCCACCAGCAGTCAGGGGGCAGTTAATGAAAAACTGTTTTTT. Protein: CATSSQGAVNEKLFF.

The chain uses TRBV2 and TRBJ1-5; D is perhaps TRBD1 (6 bases). Germline CDR1 is SNHLY and CDR2 is FYNNEI. CDR3 length equals 15 residues. V lost 2 bases and J lost 3, with 11 bases in between. CDR3 nucleotide sequence: TGTGCCAGCAGTGAAAGTCAGGGGCTCAATCAGCCCCAGCATTTT. It encodes CASSESQGLNQPQHF.

The rearrangement uses TRBV19 and TRBJ1-3, with D unresolved. The V and J ends lost 11 bases and 0 bases respectively, with 8 bases between them. This CDR3 comprises 12 residues. Germline V gene sequence: CDR1 LNHDA, CDR2 SQIVND (reference sequence). The CDR3 protein is CAPRPSGNTIYF. The CDR3 DNA sequence: TGTGCCCCGCGACCCTCTGGAAACACCATATATTTT.

This chain uses TRBV6-5 with TRBJ2-7, with D maybe TRBD1 (6 bases). The CDR3 is made up of 14 amino acids. Per the germline V gene, CDR1 is MNHEY and CDR2 is SVGAGI. Trimming stripped 3 bases from V and 2 bases from J, with 11 bases between. In DNA, the CDR3 is TGTGCCAGCAGTTATTTTCAGGGGACCTACGAGCAGTACTTC. Its protein is CASSYFQGTYEQYF.

The genes are TRBV13 and TRBJ2-7, with TRBD1 matching over 10 bases. In germline, CDR1 is PRHDT, CDR2 FYEKMQ (reference sequence). CDR3 size: 15 residues. V dropped 4 bases and J dropped 3; count of bases not matched to a gene: 6. CDR3 in DNA: TGTGCCAGCAGCTCTAGACAGGGGGCTCACTACGAGCAGTACTTC. This sequence encodes CASSSRQGAHYEQYF.

This chain connects TRBV29-1 to TRBJ2-1; D is uncertain. Germline V gives CDR1 SQVTM, CDR2 ANQGSEA. Trimming took 6 bases from V and 3 from J, leaving 12 bases between them. CDR3 size: 13 residues. The CDR3 protein is CSVGGKSYNEQFF. The CDR3, as DNA: TGCAGCGTGGGCGGTAAAAGCTACAATGAGCAGTTCTTC.

The gene calls are TRBV9 and TRBJ2-6, with 9 nucleotides matching TRBD1. V shed 3 bases, J shed 0 bases, and the junction held 10 bases outside the gene matches. CDR1 is SGDLS, CDR2 YYNGEE, per germline. This CDR3 contains 19 residues. This CDR3 is CASSGYRTGAASGANVLTF. CDR3 bases: TGTGCCAGCAGCGGCTACCGGACAGGGGCCGCCTCTGGGGCCAACGTCCTGACTTTC.